A selection of T cell receptor beta chains follows, all from one sample in a study of T cell responses to AZD1222 COVID-19 vaccine. TCRdb's copy holds only in-frame clones and misses some; the assay was immunoSEQ multiplex PCR. Seen here are about 150,000 clones, approximately 92% observed once, and the top ten hold about 2.5%. The source was peripheral blood, collected on day 0 of AZD1222 vaccination. These receptors were taken from an adult in good health. Both conserved end residues are part of each CDR3. Fields, in order: V gene, clone size, D gene, J gene, CDR3 protein, CDR3 DNA. A D gene is named only where the DNA matches it firmly. Clone size appears in some rows only: once, few, many, or a class for an expanded clone.

TRBV30	-	-	TRBJ1-5	CAWERGGSLGSNQPQHF	TGTGCCTGGGAACGGGGGGGCTCTTTAGGAAGCAATCAGCCCCAGCATTTT
TRBV3-1/TRBV3-2	-	TRBD1	TRBJ1-2	CASSQTPGQASANYGYTF	TGTGCCAGCAGCCAAACACCGGGACAGGCGTCAGCTAACTATGGCTACACCTTC
TRBV29-1	-	-	TRBJ2-5	CSAWFWDQETQYF	TGCAGCGCATGGTTCTGGGACCAAGAGACCCAGTACTTC
TRBV25-1	-	TRBD1	TRBJ1-4	CASRRTGNEKLFF	TGTGCCAGCCGTCGGACAGGGAATGAAAAACTGTTTTTT
TRBV29-1	-	TRBD1	TRBJ1-2	CSVVRDRGGIGYGYTF	TGCAGCGTTGTCCGGGACAGGGGGGGGATCGGCTATGGCTACACCTTC
TRBV6-5	-	-	TRBJ1-1	CASSSAQGWDTEAFF	TGTGCCAGCAGCAGCGCCCAGGGGTGGGACACTGAAGCTTTCTTT
TRBV6-2/TRBV6-3	few	-	TRBJ2-7	CASSDSYEQYF	TGTGCCAGCAGTGACTCCTACGAGCAGTACTTC
TRBV6-6	few	-	TRBJ1-3	CASSPRFGSGNTIYF	TGTGCCAGCAGTCCTCGGTTCGGGTCTGGAAACACCATATATTTT
TRBV9	-	-	TRBJ2-6	CASSARQTLYSGANVLTF	TGTGCCAGCAGCGCCCGACAAACCCTGTACTCTGGGGCCAACGTCCTGACTTTC
TRBV7-9	-	TRBD1	TRBJ2-5	CASSSGDRALGETQYF	TGTGCCAGCAGCTCGGGGGACAGGGCCCTCGGCGAGACCCAGTACTTC
TRBV4-1	once	-	TRBJ1-3	CASSQARDGNTIYF	TGCGCCAGCAGCCAAGCCAGGGATGGAAACACCATATATTTT
TRBV4-2	-	TRBD2	TRBJ2-3	CASSQERAGLAATDTQYF	TGTGCCAGCAGCCAAGAAAGGGCCGGACTAGCGGCCACAGATACGCAGTATTTT
TRBV10-2	-	-	TRBJ2-7	CASQGQTSYEQYF	TGCGCCAGCCAGGGCCAGACCTCCTACGAGCAGTACTTC
TRBV27	-	-	TRBJ2-7	CASRTRDTYEQYF	TGTGCCAGCAGGACCAGGGATACCTACGAGCAGTACTTC
TRBV12-5	-	-	TRBJ2-3	CASGLMGDTVASF	TGTGCTAGTGGTTTGATGGGGGATACGGTAGCTTCTTTT
TRBV29-1	once	-	TRBJ1-1	CSPTLEGGTEAFF	TGCAGCCCAACCCTCGAGGGAGGGACTGAAGCTTTCTTT
TRBV4-2	-	TRBD1	TRBJ2-3	CASSQDRTGTDTQYF	TGTGCCAGCAGCCAGGACCGGACAGGGACAGATACGCAGTATTTT
TRBV27	once	-	TRBJ1-2	CASSSIQGFGYTF	TGTGCCAGCAGCTCGATTCAGGGGTTTGGCTACACCTTC
TRBV18	-	-	TRBJ1-5	CASSLQANSNQPQHF	TGTGCCAGCTCACTACAGGCGAATAGCAATCAGCCCCAGCATTTT
TRBV7-2	-	-	TRBJ1-1	CASSLKFQGTEAFF	TGTGCCAGCAGCTTAAAATTTCAGGGTACTGAAGCTTTCTTT
TRBV25-1	-	-	TRBJ1-6	CASRQSNSPLHF	TGTGCCAGCCGACAGTCAAATTCACCCCTCCACTTT
TRBV9	-	TRBD1	TRBJ1-2	CASSVEDRGLGYTF	TGTGCCAGCAGCGTAGAAGACAGGGGGCTCGGCTACACCTTC